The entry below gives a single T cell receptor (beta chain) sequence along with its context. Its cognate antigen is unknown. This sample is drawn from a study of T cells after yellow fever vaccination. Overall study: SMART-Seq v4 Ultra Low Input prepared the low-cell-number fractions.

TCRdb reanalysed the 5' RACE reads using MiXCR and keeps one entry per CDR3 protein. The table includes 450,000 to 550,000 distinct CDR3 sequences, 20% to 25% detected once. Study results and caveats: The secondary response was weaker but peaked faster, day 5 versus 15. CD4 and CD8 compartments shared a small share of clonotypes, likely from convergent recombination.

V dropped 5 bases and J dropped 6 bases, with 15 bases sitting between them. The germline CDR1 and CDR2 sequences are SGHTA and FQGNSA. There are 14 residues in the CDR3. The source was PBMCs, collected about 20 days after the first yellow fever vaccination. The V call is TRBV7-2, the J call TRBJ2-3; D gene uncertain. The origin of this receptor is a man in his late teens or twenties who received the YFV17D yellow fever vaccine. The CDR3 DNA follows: TGTGCCAGCAGCCCTAGATTTGGCGGCGATACGCAGTATTTT. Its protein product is CASSPRFGGDTQYF.